Shown below are 23 T cell receptor beta chains from a single sample sequenced in a study of blood T cell repertoires in COVID-19. This table comes from immunoSEQ multiplex PCR, and its TCRdb copy is limited to in-frame clones, with some not included. The data show 200,000 to 300,000 clones, with around 90% seen just once and approximately 5.1% held by the top ten. Source material: peripheral blood. The receptors come from a woman between 55 and 75 years old with COVID-19, enrolled during active disease.

The rearrangement joins TRBV1 to TRBJ2-1; TRBD1, the table's D call, lacks a check against the DNA. TRBV1 is designated a pseudogene. CDR3 length: 12 amino acids. CDR3 in DNA: TGCACCAGCAAGGGGGAATACAATGAGCAGTTCTTC. Protein: CTSKGEYNEQFF.

This chain links TRBV7-8 with TRBJ1-6; 8 bases agree with TRBD1. The CDR3 has 15 residues. The V gene's germline CDR1 is SGHVS and CDR2 FQNEAQ. The J segment lost 8 bases and the V segment lost 5 bases, leaving 8 bases of the junction unmatched. The CDR3 reads CASSLAGGSDSPLHF. CDR3 nucleotide sequence: TGTGCCAGCAGCCTCGCAGGGGGCTCGGATTCACCCCTCCACTTT.

The chain uses TRBV5-6 and TRBJ2-1; TRBD1 matches 7 bases. Germline CDR1 and CDR2: SGHDT and YYEEEE. CDR3 size: 15 residues. Germline trimming cut 0 bases from V and 9 bases from J; bases unmatched to any gene: 9. DNA for the CDR3: TGTGCCAGCAGCTTGGCAGGGGGTTCGGGTGGTGAGCAGTTCTTC. It yields the protein CASSLAGGSGGEQFF.

The gene calls are TRBV11-2 and TRBJ1-1; D gene uncertain. V lost 5 bases, J lost 0 bases, and 16 bases lay in between. CDR1 and CDR2 from the germline V gene are SGHAT and FQNNGV. The CDR3 has 16 amino acids. Here the CDR3 reads CASSPQYPTVNTEAFF. The CDR3 region has the DNA TGTGCCAGCAGCCCCCAATATCCTACAGTGAACACTGAAGCTTTCTTT.

The chain links TRBV18 to TRBJ1-3; the D gene is possibly TRBD1 (6 bases). The germline V gene encodes CDR1 KGHSH and CDR2 LQKENI. The V end lost 8 bases, the J end lost 3 bases, and 11 bases lay between the germline ends. This CDR3 is built from 13 residues. CDR3 region: CASQGTVGNTIYF. The CDR3 DNA is TGTGCCAGCCAGGGGACGGTTGGAAACACCATATATTTT.

The chain links TRBV19 to TRBJ2-1; 11 nucleotides line up with TRBD1. This CDR3 contains 15 residues. V was clipped by 6 bases and J by 7 bases; unmatched bases: 8. Germline V gene data show CDR1 as LNHDA and CDR2 as SQIVND (reference sequence). The CDR3 reads CASRGTGGLGNEQFF. In DNA form, the CDR3 reads TGTGCCAGTAGAGGGACAGGGGGTCTTGGGAATGAGCAGTTCTTC.

The CDR3 DNA is TGTGCCAGCAGCTCCTTGGGACTAGCGGGAGTTAATGAGCAGTTCTTC. Protein: CASSSLGLAGVNEQFF. This chain joins TRBV7-9 and TRBJ2-1, with 14 nucleotides matching TRBD2. Per the germline V gene, CDR1 is SEHNR and CDR2 is FQNEAQ (reference sequence). The trim removed 4 bases at V and 7 bases at J, leaving 6 bases unmatched. This CDR3 spans 16 amino acids.

The chain carries TRBV7-2 and TRBJ1-2, with 7 bases matching TRBD1. The germline CDR1 and CDR2 sequences are SGHTA and FQGNSA. CDR3 length: 16 amino acids. Trimming cost V 0 bases and J 4 bases; bases outside gene matches: 8. In DNA form, the CDR3 reads TGTGCCAGCAGCTTAGCGCGGGCAGGGGGACTCTATGGCTACACCTTC. Residues: CASSLARAGGLYGYTF.

The chain couples TRBV28 to TRBJ1-1, with unresolved D. The germline V and J ends were trimmed by 6 bases and 4 bases, with 15 bases remaining between them. Per germline, CDR1 MDHEN and CDR2 SYDVKM. CDR3 length: 14 residues. CDR3 region: CASRRTTVGTEAFF. In DNA, the CDR3 is TGTGCCAGCAGACGCACTACTGTGGGCACTGAAGCTTTCTTT. Full variable domain (outside the CDR3, taken from reference TRBV28 and TRBJ1-1): DVKVTQSSRYLVKRTGEKVFLECVQDMDHENMFWYRQDPGLGLRLIYFSYDVKMKEKGDIPEGYSVSREKKERFSLILESASTNQTSMYLCASRRTTVGTEAFFGQGTRLTVV.

CDR3 loop: CASSLRRGDSPLHF. For the CDR3, the DNA is TGTGCCAGCAGCTTAAGGCGGGGGGATTCACCCCTCCACTTT. The V gene is TRBV7-8, the J gene TRBJ1-6; maybe TRBD1 (5 bases). The germline gives CDR1 SGHVS, CDR2 FQNEAQ. V lost 2 bases and J 8 bases, leaving 10 bases between the germline ends. The CDR3 has 14 residues.

The chain uses TRBV29-1 and TRBJ1-1; D ambiguous. This CDR3 is 12 amino acids long. Germline V gene sequence: CDR1 SQVTM, CDR2 ANQGSEA. V was cut by 0 bases and J by 3 bases, with 5 bases left in between. CDR3 bases: TGCAGCGTTGAAGATCTCTACACTGAAGCTTTCTTT. As protein: CSVEDLYTEAFF.

The count of this clone is one. The rearrangement links TRBV5-1 to TRBJ1-1; TRBD1 might be the D (5 bases). This CDR3 contains 14 residues. The germline V gene has CDR1 SGHRS and CDR2 YFSETQ. Trimming stripped 4 bases from V and 5 bases from J, with 15 bases between. The DNA for the CDR3 is TGCGCCAGCAGCGCCGGGACCGGGAGGACTGAAGCTTTCTTT. It yields the protein CASSAGTGRTEAFF.

This clone was detected a few times. The V and J genes are TRBV27 and TRBJ1-2; the D is unclear. Trimming shortened V by 2 bases and J by 1 base, and 8 bases separated the two germline ends. The CDR3 contains 14 residues. Per germline, CDR1 MNHEY and CDR2 SMNVEV (reference sequence). CDR3 loop: CASSLGQFNYGYTF. CDR3 nucleotides: TGTGCCAGCAGTTTAGGGCAGTTTAACTATGGCTACACCTTC.

This chain links TRBV18 with TRBJ2-2; 8 bases agree with TRBD1. V dropped 5 bases and J dropped 4; count of bases not matched to a gene: 0. CDR1 and CDR2 from the germline V gene are KGHSH and LQKENI. The CDR3 is 13 residues long. In DNA form, the CDR3 reads TGTGCCAGCTCAACAGGGGGCACCGGGGAGCTGTTTTTT. It translates to CASSTGGTGELFF. Drawing the rest from reference TRBV18 and TRBJ2-2, the complete variable domain is NAGVMQNPRHLVRRRGQEARLRCSPMKGHSHVYWYRQLPEEGLKFMVYLQKENIIDESGMPKERFSAEFPKEGPSILRIQQVVRGDSAAYFCASSTGGTGELFFGEGSRLTVL.

The chain employs TRBV6-5 and TRBJ1-4; D gene unclear. The germline V gene has CDR1 MNHEY and CDR2 SVGAGI. CDR3 length: 15 amino acids. V was pared by 4 bases and J by 8 bases, with 17 bases between. CDR3 in DNA: TGTGCCAGCAGTTTGAACAGACGGTTCCAAGAAAAACTGTTTTTT. This codes for CASSLNRRFQEKLFF.

The V gene is TRBV6-2 or TRBV6-3, the J gene TRBJ2-2; TRBD2 matches at 9 bases. CDR3 length equals 15 residues. CDR1 and CDR2 (germline): MNHEY, SVGEGT. The V and J ends lost 4 bases and 0 bases, in that order; junction bases with no gene match: 0. CDR3 region: CASSLAGANTGELFF. The CDR3 DNA reads as TGTGCCAGCAGTTTAGCGGGGGCGAACACCGGGGAGCTGTTTTTT.

The gene calls are TRBV9 and TRBJ2-3; 13 nucleotides align to TRBD2. The V gene's germline CDR1 is SGDLS and CDR2 YYNGEE. V shed 4 bases and J 5 bases; nucleotides not matched to a gene: 13. This CDR3 contains 18 residues. The CDR3 DNA is TGTGCCAGCAGCCCCCAGGGACTAGCGGGGAGATCCCGAGATACGCAGTATTTT. Amino acids: CASSPQGLAGRSRDTQYF. The variable domain in full, with the rest retrieved from reference TRBV9 and TRBJ2-3, is DSGVTQTPKHLITATGQRVTLRCSPRSGDLSVYWYQQSLDQGLQFLIQYYNGEERAKGNILERFSAQQFPDLHSELNLSSLELGDSALYFCASSPQGLAGRSRDTQYFGPGTRLTVL.

V and J are TRBV7-9 and TRBJ2-2; 13 nucleotides align to TRBD2. This CDR3 region has 16 residues. Germline V lookup: CDR1 SEHNR, CDR2 FQNEAQ (reference sequence). V was clipped by 3 bases and J by 3 bases; unmatched bases: 1. The CDR3 nucleotides are TGTGCCAGCAGCTTCGGACTAGCGGGGGACACCGGGGAGCTGTTTTTT. Translated: CASSFGLAGDTGELFF.

The chain links TRBV28 to TRBJ2-1, with 7 positions matching TRBD1. The germline CDR1 and CDR2 sequences are MDHEN and SYDVKM. V dropped 6 bases and J dropped 0; count of bases not matched to a gene: 2. The CDR3 runs 14 residues. The CDR3, as DNA: TGTGCCAGCAGGAGGACAGGCTCCTACAATGAGCAGTTCTTC. Its protein product is CASRRTGSYNEQFF.

The rearrangement uses TRBV13 and TRBJ2-1; 7 bases agree with TRBD2. The germline V gene encodes CDR1 PRHDT and CDR2 FYEKMQ (reference sequence). V was pared by 1 base and J by 4 bases, with 4 bases of the junction left unmatched. This CDR3 spans 15 amino acids. CDR3 coding DNA: TGTGCCAGCAGCTTAGAGCCTAGCGGTTACAATGAGCAGTTCTTC. This sequence encodes CASSLEPSGYNEQFF.

In this sample, this clone turned up once. This chain uses TRBV5-5 with TRBJ2-6, with TRBD2 as a possible D gene (6 bases). The CDR3 is made up of 19 amino acids. V lost 1 base to trimming and J lost 2 bases, with 19 bases between them. CDR1 and CDR2 from the germline V gene are SGHKS and YYEKEE (reference sequence). The DNA of the CDR3 is TGTGCCAGCAGCTTGAAATTGTTACTAGCCGTCCCTGGGGCCAACGTCCTGACTTTC. Its translation is CASSLKLLLAVPGANVLTF.

The V gene is TRBV7-3, the J gene TRBJ2-1; tentatively, D is TRBD2 (5 bases). Germline CDR1 and CDR2: SGHTA and FQGTGA. This CDR3 is built from 16 residues. V was cut by 5 bases and J by 0 bases, with 14 bases left in between. The CDR3 is CASSRAGGYSYNEQFF. The CDR3 DNA follows: TGTGCCAGCAGCCGCGCCGGCGGGTACTCCTACAATGAGCAGTTCTTC.

Turning to this clone: The same CDR3 also results from other DNA sequences found in this sample. V gene TRBV5-4 combines with J gene TRBJ2-7, with TRBD2 matching over 7 bases. J gave up 2 bases and V 0 bases, and 5 bases lay outside the gene matches. The V gene's germline CDR1 is SGHNT and CDR2 YYREEE (reference sequence). This CDR3 is 15 amino acids long. The CDR3: CASSLAGGGTYEQYF. The CDR3 nucleotides read TGTGCCAGCAGCTTGGCCGGCGGGGGAACCTACGAGCAGTACTTC.